This TCR beta chain is drawn from a study of blood T cell repertoires in COVID-19 (TCRdb year 2020). The study in broad terms: The collaborator samples originated in the United States, Italy and Spain and spanned the acute and convalescent phases of COVID-19. Samples came from the ongoing ImmuneRACE study (first 160 participants) plus 1,254 subjects from 6 global collaborators. Nearly every sample came with metadata listing a de-identified subject ID, COVID-19 status, age in years and sex. The material from the prospective study consisted of cDNA or gDNA derived from T cells, B-cell-depleted T cells, or PBMCs. The repertoires were made available in a free public database intended to serve as a resource for research on the immune response to SARS-CoV-2. HLA class I and class II types, where available, came from metadata supplied by the sample provider rather than from assay-based typing. The dataset comprised deeply sampled blood TCRbeta repertoires from subjects exposed to, actively infected with, or recovered from COVID-19.

At one collaborating source in Seattle, patients were enrolled during active infection and were followed longitudinally through the course of disease. The collaborating institutions used their own protocols to collect whole blood in K2EDTA tubes. For TCRbeta analysis, collaborators shipped samples as frozen whole blood, isolated PBMCs, or DNA extracted from either of those sample types. Paper-wide results and their limitations: The amount of clinical and demographic metadata varied by source and participant and was provided uncurated.

Reading from cysteine to valine, the CDR3 counts 14 amino acids. CDR3 DNA only is kept here, 42 bases in frame from base 1. The germline V gene yields KGHSH for CDR1 and LQKENI for CDR2. The junction shows trimming of 3 bases on V and 9 bases on J, plus 18 bases between the germline ends. With regard to this clone: This receptor's antigen is unknown. Base-call qualities are not available, and no considerably larger clone is one nucleotide away.

TCRbeta CDR3 regions were amplified from genomic DNA by means of the immunoSEQ Assay, a bias-controlled multiplex PCR. In the paper's pipeline: The number of nucleated cells in each sample was estimated by amplification of reference gene primers within the assay. To quantify the absolute abundance of each unique TCRbeta CDR3 rearrangement, sequence reads were collapsed and filtered. For each sample, productive Simpson clonality was calculated as the square root of Simpson's diversity index across productive rearrangements. In its TCRdb copy, this immuneACCESS table keeps in-frame sequences only and misses some clones. Where compared with another copy, unresolved V genes explain less than half of these, and the others have no known cause. V and J calls and clone size are as listed in that table; D and trimming were resolved from the DNA. In all, the sample holds about 160,000 clones, and less than 85% of those were seen once. The biggest ten clones account for approximately 7% of the sample.

This chain joins TRBV18 to TRBJ2-7; matching of 7 bases hints at TRBD1 as the D gene. Sequencing used peripheral blood. The receptor comes from a woman between 40 and 55 years old with COVID-19, enrolled during active disease. CDR3 loop: CASSPGNRGLGQYV. The base sequence is TGTGCCAGCTCACCGGGGAACAGGGGACTGGGGCAGTACGTC.